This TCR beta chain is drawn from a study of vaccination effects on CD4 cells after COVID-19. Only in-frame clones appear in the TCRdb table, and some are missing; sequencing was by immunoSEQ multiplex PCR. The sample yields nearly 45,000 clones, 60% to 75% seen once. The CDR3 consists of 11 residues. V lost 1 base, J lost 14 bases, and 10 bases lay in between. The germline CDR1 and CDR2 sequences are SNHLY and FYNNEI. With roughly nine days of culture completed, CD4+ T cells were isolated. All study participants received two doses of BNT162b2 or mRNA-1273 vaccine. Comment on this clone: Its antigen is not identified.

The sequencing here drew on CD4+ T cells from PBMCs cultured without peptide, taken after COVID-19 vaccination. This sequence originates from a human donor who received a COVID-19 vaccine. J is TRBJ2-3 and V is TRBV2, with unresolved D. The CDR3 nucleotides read TGTGCCAGCAGTGAAGGAATGGGTTGGTATTTT. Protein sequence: CASSEGMGWYF.